This paragraph reports one TCR beta chain. TCRdb recomputed calls from the RT-PCR reads with MiXCR, one row per CDR3 protein. Among a few hundred thousand distinct CDR3 sequences listed, approximately 7.2% were seen once. This sample is part of a study of response to subunit inactivated influenza vaccine. The specimen was PBMCs from blood, collected less than 30 months after vaccination. The clonotype originates from a man between 50 and 70 years old who received an inactivated influenza vaccine.

In DNA form, the CDR3 reads TGTGCCAGCAGTTTTGTGGGACTAGCGGGGATTACCTACAATGAGCAGTTCTTC. Translation gives CASSFVGLAGITYNEQFF. The chain combines TRBV27 with TRBJ2-1; TRBD2 matches 13 bases. Trimming at V came to 3 bases and at J to 2 bases, leaving 7 bases not matched to a gene. CDR1 MNHEY and CDR2 SMNVEV come from the germline V gene (reference sequence). The CDR3 loop spans 18 amino acids.